This T cell receptor (beta chain) is from a study of blood T cells in healthy people across ages. This clonotype was seen more than once but under ten times. The length of the CDR3 is 13 residues. Germline CDR1 SQVTM, CDR2 ANQGSEA. The V gene lost 4 bases and the J gene lost 0 bases, with 7 bases spanning the gap. A second PCR of 7 to 11 cycles used a sample-barcoded 5' primer and a J-beta primer mix. Each CDR3 protein is one row after TCRdb ran MiXCR on the 5' RACE reads. The table has some 1,800,000 distinct CDR3 sequences, about two fifths seen once. The specimen sequenced was blood. The clonotype was recovered from a human donor in good health. The genes are TRBV29-1 and TRBJ1-5; D unclear. CDR3: CSVADVSNQPQHF. CDR3 DNA sequence: TGCAGCGTTGCAGATGTTAGCAATCAGCCCCAGCATTTT.